This T cell receptor beta chain was obtained from a study of blood T cell repertoires in COVID-19 (dated by TCRdb to about 2020). Looking at the study overall: Collaborator samples came from the United States, Italy and Spain and covered acute and convalescent phases of COVID-19. The material from the prospective study consisted of cDNA or gDNA derived from T cells, B-cell-depleted T cells, or PBMCs. Subjects who had been exposed to COVID-19, were actively infected with it, or had recovered from it provided the deeply sampled blood TCRbeta repertoires that made up the dataset. The repertoires were released in a freely available public database meant as a resource for research on the immune response to SARS-CoV-2. Samples came from the ongoing ImmuneRACE study (first 160 participants) plus 1,254 subjects from 6 global collaborators. Sample metadata almost always included a de-identified subject ID, COVID-19 status, age in years and sex. HLA class I and class II types, where available, came from metadata supplied by the sample provider rather than from assay-based typing. Summary of the overall study and its limitations: How much clinical and demographic metadata was included differed by source and by participant, and the metadata was provided uncurated.

The junction shows trimming of 2 bases on V and 1 base on J, and the gene matches do not reach 9 bases of it. CDR1 and CDR2 are drawn from the germline V gene (reference sequence): GTSNPN, SVGIG. The CDR3 starts with the cysteine, ends with the phenylalanine, and has 16 residues. Only CDR3 DNA remains: 48 bases, in frame from the first base. TCRbeta CDR3 regions were amplified from genomic DNA by means of the immunoSEQ Assay, a bias-controlled multiplex PCR. The original methods were these. The number of nucleated cells in each sample was estimated by amplification of reference gene primers within the assay. Sequence reads were collapsed and filtered to measure the absolute abundance of every unique TCRbeta CDR3 rearrangement. For each sample, productive Simpson clonality was calculated as the square root of Simpson's diversity index over productive rearrangements. TCRdb carries this immuneACCESS record with in-frame sequences only. Its versions omit some clonotypes, under half of them owing to an unresolved V gene in the studies checked, with the rest unexplained. V and J calls and clone size are those listed in that table; D and trimming were worked out from the DNA. This sample is represented by about 84,000 clones; approximately 81% of them were singletons. Jointly, the top ten make up around a sixth of the sample.

Collaborating institutions collected whole blood in K2EDTA tubes following their own protocols. Collaborator samples were shipped for TCRbeta analysis as frozen whole blood, isolated PBMCs, or DNA extracted from either sample type. Note on this clone: This receptor's antigen is unknown. No base quality information exists; no much larger clone differs at one position.

The specimen sequenced was peripheral blood. This clonotype originated in a woman older than 75 with acute or convalescent COVID-19. Recombination linked TRBV30 to TRBJ2-5; 8 central nucleotides agree with TRBD1. The CDR3 amino acid sequence is: CAWSTNRGILQETQYF. The DNA sequence is given as TGTGCCTGGAGTACGAACAGGGGGATCCTCCAAGAGACCCAGTACTTC.